The sample holds many counts of the clone carrying this T cell receptor beta chain. Its antigen is unknown. TCR beta VDJ combinations and CDR3 sequences were profiled from genomic DNA. Each CDR3 protein is one row after TCRdb ran MiXCR on the reads. Of approximately 470,000 distinct CDR3 sequences listed, 25% to 40% are singletons. The data originate from a study of CD8+CD57+ T cells in acquired aplastic anemia. Study-level background: CD4+ and CD8+ cells, once sorted, gave DNA averaging roughly 3 ug.

Whoever was chosen for sequencing had shown CD8+CD57+ cell expansion by flow cytometry. Patients had not yet gotten any therapy when their blood was taken for sampling. Findings of the study overall: There were 25 to 35 CD8+ CDR3 sequences that occurred in both patients and controls.

This clonotype was obtained from a human donor with aplastic anemia. The sequenced sample was sorted CD4+, CD8+, or CD8+CD57+ T cells (not recorded which) from PBMCs.

CDR3 protein: CASRGGNYEQYF. CDR3 bases: TGTGCCAGCAGGGGGGGGAACTACGAGCAGTACTTC. This chain joins TRBV25-1 and TRBJ2-7; 7 bases line up with TRBD2. The J segment lost 3 bases and the V segment lost 6 bases, leaving 2 bases of the junction unmatched. CDR1 MGHDK and CDR2 SYGVNS come from the germline V gene. The CDR3 sequence is 12 residues long.